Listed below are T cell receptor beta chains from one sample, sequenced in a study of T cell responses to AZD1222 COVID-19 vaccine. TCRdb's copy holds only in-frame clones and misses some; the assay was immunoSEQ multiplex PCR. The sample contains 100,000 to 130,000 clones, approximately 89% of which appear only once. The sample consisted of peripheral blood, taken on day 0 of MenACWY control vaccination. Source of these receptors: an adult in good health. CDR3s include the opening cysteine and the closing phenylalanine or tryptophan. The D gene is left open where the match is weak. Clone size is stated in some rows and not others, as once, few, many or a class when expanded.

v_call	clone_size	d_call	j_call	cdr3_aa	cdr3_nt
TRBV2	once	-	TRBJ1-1	CASSSAARTEAFF	TGTGCCAGCAGTTCGGCCGCCCGGACTGAAGCTTTCTTT
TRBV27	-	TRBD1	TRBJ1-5	CASSPAGGGSNQPQHF	TGTGCCAGCAGTCCCGCAGGGGGCGGGAGCAATCAGCCCCAGCATTTT
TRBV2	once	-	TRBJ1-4	CASEDEKLFF	TGTGCCAGCGAGGATGAAAAACTGTTTTTT
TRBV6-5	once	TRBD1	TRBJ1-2	CASRSDREGGYTF	TGTGCCAGCAGATCAGACAGGGAAGGGGGCTACACCTTC
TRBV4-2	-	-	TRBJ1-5	CASSQESAPISPQHF	TGTGCCAGCAGCCAAGAGTCAGCGCCTATCTCGCCCCAGCATTTT
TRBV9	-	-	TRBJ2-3	CASSVAGGNLGDTQYF	TGTGCCAGCAGCGTAGCCGGAGGAAATCTAGGAGATACGCAGTATTTT
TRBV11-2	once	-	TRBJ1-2	CASSLGGGYTF	TGTGCCAGCAGCTTAGGGGGTGGCTACACCTTC
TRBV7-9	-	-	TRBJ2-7	CASSYSQGVVYEQYF	TGTGCCAGCAGCTACTCTCAGGGTGTCGTCTACGAGCAGTACTTC
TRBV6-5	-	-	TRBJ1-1	CASSYFRGVRTEAFF	TGTGCCAGCAGTTACTTTAGGGGCGTGCGCACTGAAGCTTTCTTT
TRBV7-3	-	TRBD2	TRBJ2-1	CASSPGGRGGTEQFF	TGTGCCAGCAGCCCCGGGGGGCGGGGGGGCACTGAGCAGTTCTTC
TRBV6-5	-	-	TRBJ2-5	CASSPQRGTRETQYF	TGTGCCAGCAGTCCACAGAGGGGGACTCGGGAGACCCAGTACTTC
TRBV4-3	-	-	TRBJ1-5	CASSQDIDQPQHF	TGCGCCAGCAGCCAAGATATTGATCAGCCCCAGCATTTT
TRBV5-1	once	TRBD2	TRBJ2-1	CASSFRRGGAENEQFF	TGCGCCAGCAGCTTCCGTCGGGGGGGCGCAGAAAATGAGCAGTTCTTC
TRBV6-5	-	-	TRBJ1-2	CASSYERKQGYTF	TGTGCCAGCAGTTACGAGCGGAAGCAGGGCTACACCTTC
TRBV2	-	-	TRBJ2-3	CASKVAGTADTQYF	TGTGCCAGCAAAGTCGCGGGGACGGCAGATACGCAGTATTTT
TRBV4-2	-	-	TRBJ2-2	CASSLGRWAVSGELFF	TGTGCCAGCAGCCTAGGCCGCTGGGCGGTTTCCGGGGAGCTGTTTTTT
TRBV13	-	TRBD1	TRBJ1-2	CASSQGQGRGYTF	TGTGCCAGCAGCCAGGGACAGGGGAGAGGCTACACCTTC
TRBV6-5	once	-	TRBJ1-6	CASSYSQGLNSPLHF	TGTGCCAGCAGTTACTCGCAGGGGTTGAATTCACCCCTCCACTTT
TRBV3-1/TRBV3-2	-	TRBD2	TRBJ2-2	CASSQDLAGDRELFF	TGTGCCAGCAGCCAAGATTTAGCGGGGGACCGGGAGCTGTTTTTT
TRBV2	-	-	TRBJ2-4	CASRRQVAKNIQYF	TGTGCCAGCAGGCGACAGGTAGCCAAAAACATTCAGTACTTC
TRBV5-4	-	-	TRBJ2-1	CASSPELVYNEQFF	TGTGCCAGCAGCCCAGAACTGGTTTACAATGAGCAGTTCTTC
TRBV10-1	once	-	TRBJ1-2	CASSESRIYGYTF	TGCGCCAGCAGTGAGTCCCGAATTTATGGCTACACCTTC
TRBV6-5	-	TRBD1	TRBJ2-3	CASSYSTGGNADTQYF	TGTGCCAGCAGTTACTCCACAGGGGGCAACGCAGATACGCAGTATTTT
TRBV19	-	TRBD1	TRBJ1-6	CASSISGTGVSPLHF	TGTGCCAGTAGTATAAGCGGGACAGGGGTATCACCCCTCCACTTT
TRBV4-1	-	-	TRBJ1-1	CASSHIQRNTEAFF	TGCGCCAGCAGCCACATACAGAGAAACACTGAAGCTTTCTTT